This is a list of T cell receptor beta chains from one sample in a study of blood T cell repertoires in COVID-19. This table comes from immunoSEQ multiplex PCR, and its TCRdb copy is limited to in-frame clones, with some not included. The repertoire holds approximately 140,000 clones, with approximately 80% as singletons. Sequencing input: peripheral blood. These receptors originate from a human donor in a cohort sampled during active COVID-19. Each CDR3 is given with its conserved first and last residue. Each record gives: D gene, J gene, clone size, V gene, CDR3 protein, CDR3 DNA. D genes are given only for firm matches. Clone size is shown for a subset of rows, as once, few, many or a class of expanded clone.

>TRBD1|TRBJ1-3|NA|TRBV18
CASSPRDSSGNTIYF
TGTGCCAGCTCACCTAGGGACAGCTCTGGAAACACCATATATTTT
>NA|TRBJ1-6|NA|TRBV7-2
CASSLAAGENSPLHF
TGTGCCAGCAGCTTAGCAGCAGGGGAGAATTCACCCCTCCACTTT
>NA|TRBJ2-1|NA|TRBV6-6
CASRSNEQFF
TGTGCCAGCAGATCTAATGAGCAGTTCTTC
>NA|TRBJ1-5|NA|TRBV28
CASNWVGSSGYQPQHF
TGTGCCAGCAATTGGGTGGGGAGCTCAGGCTATCAGCCCCAGCATTTT
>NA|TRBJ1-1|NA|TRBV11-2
CASSLPTGPGGGDTEAFF
TGTGCCAGCAGCTTGCCAACCGGCCCGGGGGGCGGGGACACTGAAGCTTTCTTT
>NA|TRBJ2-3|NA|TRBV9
CASSVVPGHTDTQYF
TGTGCCAGCAGCGTAGTTCCAGGCCACACAGATACGCAGTATTTT
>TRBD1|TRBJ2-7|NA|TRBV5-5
CASSFTGGSSYEQYF
TGTGCCAGCAGCTTTACAGGGGGCAGCTCCTACGAGCAGTACTTC
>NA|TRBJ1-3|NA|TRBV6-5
CASSYRVFSGNTIYF
TGTGCCAGCAGTTACCGCGTCTTCTCTGGAAACACCATATATTTT
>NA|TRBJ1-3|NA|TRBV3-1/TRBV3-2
CASSQDIRDGNTIYF
TGTGCCAGCAGCCAAGATATCAGGGATGGAAACACCATATATTTT
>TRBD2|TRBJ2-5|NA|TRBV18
CASSRSTSGGSQETQYF
TGTGCCAGCTCACGATCCACTAGCGGGGGGAGTCAAGAGACCCAGTACTTC
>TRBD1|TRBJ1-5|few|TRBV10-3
CAISLDRDQPQHF
TGTGCCATCAGCTTAGACAGGGATCAGCCCCAGCATTTT
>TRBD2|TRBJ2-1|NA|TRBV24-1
CATSDPGLAGHNEQFF
TGTGCCACCAGTGACCCCGGACTAGCGGGACACAATGAGCAGTTCTTC
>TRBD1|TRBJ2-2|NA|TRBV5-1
CASSSGQGGLNTGELFF
TGCGCCAGCAGCTCGGGACAGGGGGGCCTGAACACCGGGGAGCTGTTTTTT
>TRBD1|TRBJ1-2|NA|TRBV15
CATSREDRVSGYTF
TGTGCCACCAGCAGGGAAGACAGGGTTTCTGGCTACACCTTC
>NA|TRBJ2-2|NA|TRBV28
CASSLRRGNTGELFF
TGTGCCAGCAGCCTTAGAAGAGGTAACACCGGGGAGCTGTTTTTT
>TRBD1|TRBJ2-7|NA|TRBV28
CASIGTGGFYEQYF
TGTGCCAGCATAGGGACAGGGGGCTTCTACGAGCAGTACTTC
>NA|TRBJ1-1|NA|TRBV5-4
CASSFPGISEAFF
TGTGCCAGCAGCTTCCCAGGGATCTCAGAAGCTTTCTTT
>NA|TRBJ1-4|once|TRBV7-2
CASSLASGGEKLFF
TGTGCCAGCAGCTTAGCGTCAGGAGGCGAAAAACTGTTTTTT
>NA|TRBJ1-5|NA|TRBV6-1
CASRVPSSRPQHF
TGTGCCAGCAGGGTCCCCAGTAGCCGTCCCCAGCATTTT
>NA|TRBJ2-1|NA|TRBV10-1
CASSRTVLGRPRNNEQFF
TGCGCCAGCAGTCGGACAGTCTTGGGGCGTCCAAGGAATAATGAGCAGTTCTTC
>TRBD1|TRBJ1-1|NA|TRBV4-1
CASSQPGGAKLSGEAFF
TGCGCCAGCAGCCAACCAGGGGGCGCAAAACTTAGCGGTGAAGCTTTCTTT
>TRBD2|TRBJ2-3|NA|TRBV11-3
CASSAGTSGASTDTQYF
TGTGCCAGCAGCGCCGGGACTAGCGGGGCGAGCACAGATACGCAGTATTTT
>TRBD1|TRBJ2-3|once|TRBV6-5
CASSRDRGPGDTQYF
TGTGCCAGCAGCCGGGACAGGGGGCCGGGAGATACGCAGTATTTT
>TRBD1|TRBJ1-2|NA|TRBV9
CASNPGQGYYGYTF
TGTGCCAGCAACCCGGGACAGGGGTACTATGGCTACACCTTC
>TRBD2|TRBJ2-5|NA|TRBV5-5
CASSFGLAGGVETQYF
TGTGCCAGCAGCTTCGGACTAGCGGGGGGGGTAGAGACCCAGTACTTC
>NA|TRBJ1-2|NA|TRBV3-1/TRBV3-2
CASSQLWTELDHGYTF
TGTGCCAGCAGCCAACTCTGGACAGAACTTGACCATGGCTACACCTTC
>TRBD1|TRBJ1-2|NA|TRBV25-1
CASSERGQGLNYGYTF
TGTGCCAGCAGTGAACGGGGACAGGGCCTTAACTATGGCTACACCTTC
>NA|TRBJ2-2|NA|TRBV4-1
CASSQFLTGKLFF
TGCGCCAGCAGCCAATTTTTGACCGGGAAGCTGTTTTTT
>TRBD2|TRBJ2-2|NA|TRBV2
CASTKKGLAGARAGELFF
TGTGCCAGCACTAAAAAGGGACTAGCGGGGGCCAGGGCCGGGGAGCTGTTTTTT
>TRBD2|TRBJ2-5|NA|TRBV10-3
CAISESTSGAQGAQYF
TGTGCCATCAGTGAGTCGACTAGCGGGGCACAGGGGGCCCAGTACTTC
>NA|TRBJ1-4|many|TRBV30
CAWSWGLSRDEKLFF
TGTGCCTGGAGTTGGGGACTCTCCAGGGATGAAAAACTGTTTTTT
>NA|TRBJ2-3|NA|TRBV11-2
CASFSPPDTQYF
TGTGCCAGCTTCTCCCCCCCAGATACGCAGTATTTT
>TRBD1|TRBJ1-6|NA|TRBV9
CASSQQGVGSPLHF
TGTGCCAGCAGCCAACAGGGGGTTGGATCACCCCTCCACTTT
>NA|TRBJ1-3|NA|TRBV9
CASSVGNRPFSGNTIYF
TGTGCCAGCAGCGTAGGAAACAGACCATTCTCTGGAAACACCATATATTTT
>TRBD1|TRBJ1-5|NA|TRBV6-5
CASSNRGQPQHF
TGTGCCAGCAGTAACAGGGGTCAGCCCCAGCATTTT
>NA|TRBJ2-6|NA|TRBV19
CASSSPRGAQGSGANVLTF
TGTGCCAGTAGTAGCCCTCGGGGGGCCCAGGGCTCTGGGGCCAACGTCCTGACTTTC
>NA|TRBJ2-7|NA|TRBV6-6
CASSGQGYEQYF
TGTGCCAGCAGTGGGCAGGGCTACGAGCAGTACTTC
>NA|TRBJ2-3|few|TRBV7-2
CASSLRLADTQYF
TGTGCCAGCAGCCTGCGACTAGCAGATACGCAGTATTTT
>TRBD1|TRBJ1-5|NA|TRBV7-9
CASSLGDRVSNQPQHF
TGTGCCAGCAGCTTAGGGGACAGGGTGAGCAATCAGCCCCAGCATTTT
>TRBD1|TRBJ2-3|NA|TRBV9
CASSGGQGRISTDTQYF
TGTGCCAGCAGCGGAGGACAGGGCCGGATTAGCACAGATACGCAGTATTTT
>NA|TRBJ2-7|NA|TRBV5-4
CASSFGGTTPGEQYF
TGTGCCAGCAGCTTTGGGGGGACCACTCCGGGTGAGCAGTACTTC
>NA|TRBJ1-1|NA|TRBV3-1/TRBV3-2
CASSHPTGVNTEAFF
TGTGCCAGCAGCCATCCGACAGGAGTCAACACTGAAGCTTTCTTT
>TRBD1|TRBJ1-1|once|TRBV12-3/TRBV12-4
CASSAGTGRGGLF
TGTGCCAGCAGTGCCGGGACAGGGCGGGGAGGTCTCTTT
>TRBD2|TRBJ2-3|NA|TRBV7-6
CASSLALRGGGTDTQYF
TGTGCCAGCAGCTTAGCGCTCCGCGGGGGTGGCACAGATACGCAGTATTTT